A selection of T cell receptor beta chains follows, all from one sample in a study of blood T cell repertoires in COVID-19. Sequenced by immunoSEQ multiplex PCR; TCRdb stores in-frame clones only, minus some. The profile shows fewer than 300,000 clones, over 80% of them singletons. Sequenced: peripheral blood. These receptors were taken from a woman in her 70s with active or convalescent COVID-19. Each CDR3 is given with its conserved first and last residue. The D gene is left open where the match is weak. The size field is filled for only some rows; it gives once, few, many or a size class.

J gene | clone size | V gene | D gene | CDR3 protein | CDR3 DNA
TRBJ2-2 | . | TRBV5-4 | . | CASSLPGNGRSNTGELFF | TGTGCCAGCAGCTTGCCGGGAAACGGTCGCTCTAACACCGGGGAGCTGTTTTTT
TRBJ1-1 | . | TRBV19 | . | CASSPSGGVAFF | TGTGCCAGTAGTCCTTCAGGAGGAGTAGCTTTCTTT
TRBJ1-1 | . | TRBV18 | . | CASSPGGPRTEAFF | TGTGCCAGCTCACCGGGGGGGCCGAGAACTGAAGCTTTCTTT
TRBJ2-7 | few | TRBV28 | . | CASKLQVSFYEQYF | TGTGCCAGCAAACTACAAGTGAGTTTCTACGAGCAGTACTTC
TRBJ2-2 | . | TRBV2 | TRBD2 | CASSENGLVAAGELFF | TGTGCCAGCAGTGAAAACGGACTAGTTGCCGCCGGGGAGCTGTTTTTT
TRBJ1-1 | once | TRBV7-2 | . | CASSLVGGSNTEAFF | TGTGCCAGCAGCTTAGTGGGGGGGTCGAACACTGAAGCTTTCTTT
TRBJ1-5 | . | TRBV25-1 | TRBD1 | CASSPGLGGRTQPQHF | TGTGCCAGCAGTCCGGGTCTAGGGGGCCGCACTCAGCCCCAGCATTTT
TRBJ2-5 | . | TRBV15 | . | CATSSEFAGQETQYF | TGTGCCACCAGCAGTGAGTTTGCGGGGCAAGAGACCCAGTACTTC
TRBJ2-7 | . | TRBV6-5 | . | CASSHNYEQYF | TGTGCCAGCAGCCACAACTACGAGCAGTACTTC
TRBJ2-2 | . | TRBV18 | . | CASSSSPNTGELFF | TGTGCCAGCTCCAGTAGCCCGAACACCGGGGAGCTGTTTTTT
TRBJ1-1 | . | TRBV11-1 | TRBD1 | CASSSGQGLNTEAFF | TGTGCCAGCAGCTCGGGACAGGGGCTAAACACTGAAGCTTTCTTT
TRBJ2-3 | . | TRBV11-2 | TRBD2 | CASSLSARTSDTDTQYF | TGTGCCAGCAGCCTCTCAGCCCGGACTAGCGACACAGATACGCAGTATTTT
TRBJ1-6 | . | TRBV10-3 | TRBD1 | CAMAGTGGNSPLHF | TGTGCCATGGCCGGGACAGGGGGAAATTCACCCCTCCACTTT
TRBJ1-6 | . | TRBV7-8 | . | CASSFSVISSPLHF | TGTGCCAGCAGCTTCTCAGTCATCAGTTCACCCCTCCACTTT
TRBJ2-1 | once | TRBV11-3 | TRBD1 | CASSLESGTVEQFF | TGTGCCAGCAGCTTAGAGTCCGGGACAGTCGAGCAGTTCTTC
TRBJ2-7 | . | TRBV11-1 | . | CASSLMRATSYEQYF | TGTGCCAGCAGCTTAATGAGGGCGACCTCCTACGAGCAGTACTTC
TRBJ2-1 | . | TRBV7-6 | . | CASTPTGSSYNEQFF | TGTGCCAGTACTCCTACTGGTAGCTCCTACAATGAGCAGTTCTTC
TRBJ1-2 | . | TRBV28 | TRBD1 | CASSLRDRRGYTF | TGTGCCAGCAGTTTAAGGGACAGGCGGGGCTACACCTTC
TRBJ1-3 | . | TRBV12-5 | TRBD1 | CASGLGDSRNTIYF | TGTGCTAGTGGTCTCGGGGACAGCAGAAACACCATATATTTT
TRBJ1-3 | . | TRBV3-1/TRBV3-2 | . | CASSQAGDTIYF | TGTGCCAGCAGCCAAGCTGGAGACACCATATATTTT
TRBJ2-1 | . | TRBV5-1 | . | CASSPGQSSYNEQFF | TGCGCCAGCAGCCCCGGACAAAGCTCCTACAATGAGCAGTTCTTC
TRBJ1-1 | many | TRBV7-9 | TRBD1 | CASSMGRDRAFF | TGTGCCAGCAGTATGGGTCGGGACAGAGCTTTCTTT
TRBJ2-7 | . | TRBV5-4 | . | CASSAGVYEQYF | TGTGCCAGCAGCGCAGGGGTATACGAGCAGTACTTC
TRBJ2-7 | . | TRBV7-9 | . | CASRQDSYEQYF | TGTGCCAGCAGACAGGACTCCTACGAGCAGTACTTC
TRBJ1-2 | . | TRBV29-1 | TRBD1 | CSVGGQGKGYTF | TGCAGCGTTGGGGGACAGGGGAAAGGCTACACCTTC
TRBJ1-1 | . | TRBV30 | . | CAWSSGGRSAFF | TGTGCCTGGAGTAGCGGGGGCAGATCAGCTTTCTTT
TRBJ1-1 | . | TRBV5-4 | . | CASSARVNTEAFF | TGTGCCAGCAGCGCCAGGGTGAACACTGAAGCTTTCTTT
TRBJ1-2 | . | TRBV3-1/TRBV3-2 | TRBD1 | CASSQEGGAPGYTF | TGTGCCAGCAGCCAAGAAGGGGGCGCCCCTGGCTACACCTTC
TRBJ1-6 | . | TRBV5-1 | . | CASSQDWGGTPLHF | TGCGCCAGCAGCCAAGACTGGGGGGGAACACCCCTCCACTTT
TRBJ1-4 | . | TRBV18 | . | CASSPARVFIATNEKLFF | TGTGCCAGCTCACCAGCACGGGTCTTTATTGCAACTAATGAAAAACTGTTTTTT
TRBJ2-1 | few | TRBV9 | . | CASSVGAGSYNEQFF | TGTGCCAGCAGCGTAGGTGCAGGGTCGTACAATGAGCAGTTCTTC
TRBJ2-3 | . | TRBV3-1/TRBV3-2 | . | CASSQGAGPTDTQYF | TGTGCCAGCAGCCAGGGCGCGGGACCCACAGATACGCAGTATTTT
TRBJ1-6 | . | TRBV7-2 | . | CASSSSLGGVSNSPLHF | TGTGCCAGCAGCTCATCGCTAGGGGGAGTGAGCAATTCACCCCTCCACTTT